This TCR beta chain was captured by sequencing in a study of breast tumors, draining lymph nodes, adjacent tissues. Study-wide results and limits: Findings are consistent with lymph node origin and intratumoral expansion of most tumor T cells. Tumors had less TCR diversity than lymph nodes, more than nontumor tissue. Compared with basal-like, luminal-like tumors shared significantly more repertoire with nontumor tissue. That most tumor T cells come from lymph nodes remained unproven.

Of note for this clonotype: As yet, its antigen is unknown. A read error may account for a junction end that differs from germline.

Germline CDR1 reads SGHDT; CDR2 reads YYEEEE. The CDR3 sequence is 16 residues long. Samples came from axillary lymph nodes draining the breast cancer. TCRdb re-called the multiplex PCR reads through MiXCR, storing one row per CDR3 protein. The sample has about 140,000 distinct CDR3 sequences, over 25% seen once; the top ten hold approximately 2.2%. The sample taken for sequencing was axillary lymph node tissue. V usage is TRBV5-6 and J usage is TRBJ1-6; possibly TRBD1 for D (5 bases). This receptor was obtained from a female donor with breast cancer. Some clones in this sample may be carry-over from other donors' samples. In DNA, the CDR3 is TGTGCCTGCAGCCCCTCAGTTGGGACTTCGAATTCGCCCCTCCACTTT. Its protein product is CACSPSVGTSNSPLHF.